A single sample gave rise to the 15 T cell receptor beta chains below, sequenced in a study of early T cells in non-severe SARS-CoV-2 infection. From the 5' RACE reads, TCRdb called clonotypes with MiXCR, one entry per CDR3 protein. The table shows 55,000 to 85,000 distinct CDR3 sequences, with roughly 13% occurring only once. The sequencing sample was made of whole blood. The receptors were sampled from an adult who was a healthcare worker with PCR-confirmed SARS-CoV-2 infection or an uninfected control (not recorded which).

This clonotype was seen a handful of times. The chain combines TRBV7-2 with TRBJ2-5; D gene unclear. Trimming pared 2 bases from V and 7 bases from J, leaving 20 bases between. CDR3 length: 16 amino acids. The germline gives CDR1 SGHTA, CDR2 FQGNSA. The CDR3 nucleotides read TGTGCCAGCAGCTTATCCGGCTATCCGTCGTCGGGGACCCAGTACTTC. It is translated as CASSLSGYPSSGTQYF.

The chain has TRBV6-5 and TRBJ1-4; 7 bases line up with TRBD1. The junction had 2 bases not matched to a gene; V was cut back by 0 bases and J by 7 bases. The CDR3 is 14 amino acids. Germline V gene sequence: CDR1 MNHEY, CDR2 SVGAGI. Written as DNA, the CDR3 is TGTGCCAGCAGTTACTCGACAGGGTCTGAAAAACTGTTTTTT. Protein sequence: CASSYSTGSEKLFF.

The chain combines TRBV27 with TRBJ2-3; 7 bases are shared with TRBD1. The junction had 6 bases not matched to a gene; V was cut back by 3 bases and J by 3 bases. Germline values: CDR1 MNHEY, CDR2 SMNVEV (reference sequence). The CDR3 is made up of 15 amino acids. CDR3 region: CASSFRQGLTDTQYF. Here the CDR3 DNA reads TGTGCCAGCAGTTTCCGACAGGGTCTTACAGATACGCAGTATTTT.

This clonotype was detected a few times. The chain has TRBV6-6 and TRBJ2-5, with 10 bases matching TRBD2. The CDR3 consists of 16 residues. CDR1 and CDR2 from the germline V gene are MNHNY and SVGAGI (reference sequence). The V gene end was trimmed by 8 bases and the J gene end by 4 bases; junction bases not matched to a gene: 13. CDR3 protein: CASGASGGPFGETQYF. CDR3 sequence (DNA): TGTGCCAGCGGGGCTAGCGGGGGCCCGTTCGGAGAGACCCAGTACTTC.

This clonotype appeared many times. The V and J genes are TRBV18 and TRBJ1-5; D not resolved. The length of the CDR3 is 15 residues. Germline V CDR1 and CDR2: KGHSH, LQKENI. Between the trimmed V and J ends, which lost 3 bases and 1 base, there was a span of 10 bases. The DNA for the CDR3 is TGTGCCAGCTCACCCCCCGGGTCGAGCAATCAGCCCCAGCATTTT. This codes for CASSPPGSSNQPQHF.

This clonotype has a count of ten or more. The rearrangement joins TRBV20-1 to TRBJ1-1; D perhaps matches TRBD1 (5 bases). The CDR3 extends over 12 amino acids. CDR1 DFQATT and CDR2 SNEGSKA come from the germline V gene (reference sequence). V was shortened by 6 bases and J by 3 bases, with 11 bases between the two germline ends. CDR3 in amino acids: CSARKGDTEAFF. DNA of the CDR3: TGCAGTGCGAGAAAAGGGGACACTGAAGCTTTCTTT.

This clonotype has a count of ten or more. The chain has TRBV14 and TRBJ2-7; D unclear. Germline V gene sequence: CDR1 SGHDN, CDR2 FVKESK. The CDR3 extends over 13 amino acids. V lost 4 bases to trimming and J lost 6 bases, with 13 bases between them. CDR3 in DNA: TGTGCCAGCAGCCCCCTGGGTGGGTTCGAGCAGTACTTC. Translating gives CASSPLGGFEQYF.

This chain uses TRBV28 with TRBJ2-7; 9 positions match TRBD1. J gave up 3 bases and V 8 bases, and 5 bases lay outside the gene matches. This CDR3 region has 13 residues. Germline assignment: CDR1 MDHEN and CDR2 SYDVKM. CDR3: CASRGTGYYEQYF. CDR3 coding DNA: TGTGCCAGCCGTGGGACAGGGTACTACGAGCAGTACTTC.

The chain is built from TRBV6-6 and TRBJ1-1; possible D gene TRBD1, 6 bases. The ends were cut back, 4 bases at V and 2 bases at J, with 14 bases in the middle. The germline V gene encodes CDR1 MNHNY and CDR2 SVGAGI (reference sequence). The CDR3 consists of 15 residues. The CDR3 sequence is CASSFPGQLNTEAFF. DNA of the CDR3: TGTGCCAGCAGTTTCCCGGGACAACTAAACACTGAAGCTTTCTTT.

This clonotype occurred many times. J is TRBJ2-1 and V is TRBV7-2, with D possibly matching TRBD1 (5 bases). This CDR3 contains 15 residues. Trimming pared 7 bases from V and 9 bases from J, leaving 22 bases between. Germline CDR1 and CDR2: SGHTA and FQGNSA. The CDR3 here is CASNPDLRQFGEQFF. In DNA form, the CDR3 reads TGTGCCAGCAACCCGGACCTAAGACAGTTCGGTGAGCAGTTCTTC.

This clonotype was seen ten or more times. CDR3 sequence (DNA): TGTGCCAGTAGTCGGGGACAGGCTGACCCAGGAACTGAGTATAATTCACCCCTCCACTTT. Protein product: CASSRGQADPGTEYNSPLHF. J is TRBJ1-6 and V is TRBV19, with 8 bases fitting TRBD1. J gave up 4 bases and V 5 bases, and 19 bases lay outside the gene matches. The V gene's germline CDR1 is LNHDA and CDR2 SQIVND (reference sequence). The CDR3 has 20 amino acids. The whole variable domain, filled in from reference TRBV19 and TRBJ1-6, reads DGGITQSPKYLFRKEGQNVTLSCEQNLNHDAMYWYRQDPGQGLRLIYYSQIVNDFQKGDIAEGYSVSREKKESFPLTVTSAQKNPTAFYLCASSRGQADPGTEYNSPLHFGNGTRLTVT.

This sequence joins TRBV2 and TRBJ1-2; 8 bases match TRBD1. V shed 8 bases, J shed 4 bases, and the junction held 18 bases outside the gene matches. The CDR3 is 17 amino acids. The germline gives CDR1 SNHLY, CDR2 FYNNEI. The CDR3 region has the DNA TGTGCCAGCCTGTCGACGACATTCCAGGGGGCAAGCTATGGCTACACCTTC. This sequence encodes CASLSTTFQGASYGYTF.

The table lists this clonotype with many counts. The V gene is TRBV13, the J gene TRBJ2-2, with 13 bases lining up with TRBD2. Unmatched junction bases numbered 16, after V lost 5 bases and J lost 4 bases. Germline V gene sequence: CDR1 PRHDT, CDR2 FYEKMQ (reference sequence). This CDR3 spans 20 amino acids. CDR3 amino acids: CASSPTNQLAGGLLTGELFF. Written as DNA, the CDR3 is TGTGCCAGCAGCCCTACGAACCAACTAGCGGGGGGGCTCCTCACCGGGGAGCTGTTTTTT.

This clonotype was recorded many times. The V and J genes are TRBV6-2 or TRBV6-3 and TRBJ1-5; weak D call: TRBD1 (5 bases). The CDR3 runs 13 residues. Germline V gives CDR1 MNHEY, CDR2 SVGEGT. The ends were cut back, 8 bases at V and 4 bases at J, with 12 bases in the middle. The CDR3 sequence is CASFGGGNQPQHF. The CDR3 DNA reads TGTGCCAGCTTTGGGGGTGGGAATCAGCCCCAGCATTTT.

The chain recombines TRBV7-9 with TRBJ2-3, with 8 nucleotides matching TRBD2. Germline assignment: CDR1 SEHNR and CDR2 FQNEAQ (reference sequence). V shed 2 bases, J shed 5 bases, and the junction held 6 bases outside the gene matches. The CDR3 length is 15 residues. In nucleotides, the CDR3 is TGTGCCAGCAGCTTATCGGGAGGGGAAGGAGATACGCAGTATTTT. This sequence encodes CASSLSGGEGDTQYF.